Given below is one T cell receptor (beta chain) in context. The sample belongs to a study of blood T cell repertoires in COVID-19. Study at large: Some COVID-19 samples were acute and others convalescent; all came from the United States, Italy and Spain. Sources were T cells, B-cell-depleted T cells, or PBMCs; the material itself was cDNA or gDNA.

This table comes from immunoSEQ multiplex PCR, and its TCRdb copy is limited to in-frame clones, with some not included. This table holds about 210,000 clones, roughly 80% found once. The CDR3 has 16 residues. The trim removed 3 bases at V and 1 base at J, leaving 7 bases unmatched. Germline CDR1 reads SGDLS; CDR2 reads YYNGEE. The V gene is TRBV9, the J gene TRBJ2-3; 8 bases fit TRBD1. The clonotype originates from a middle-aged woman with active or convalescent COVID-19. Sequencing was carried out using peripheral blood. CDR3 amino acids: CASSANDRGRTDTQYF. In DNA form, the CDR3 reads TGTGCCAGCAGCGCCAACGACAGGGGACGCACAGATACGCAGTATTTT.